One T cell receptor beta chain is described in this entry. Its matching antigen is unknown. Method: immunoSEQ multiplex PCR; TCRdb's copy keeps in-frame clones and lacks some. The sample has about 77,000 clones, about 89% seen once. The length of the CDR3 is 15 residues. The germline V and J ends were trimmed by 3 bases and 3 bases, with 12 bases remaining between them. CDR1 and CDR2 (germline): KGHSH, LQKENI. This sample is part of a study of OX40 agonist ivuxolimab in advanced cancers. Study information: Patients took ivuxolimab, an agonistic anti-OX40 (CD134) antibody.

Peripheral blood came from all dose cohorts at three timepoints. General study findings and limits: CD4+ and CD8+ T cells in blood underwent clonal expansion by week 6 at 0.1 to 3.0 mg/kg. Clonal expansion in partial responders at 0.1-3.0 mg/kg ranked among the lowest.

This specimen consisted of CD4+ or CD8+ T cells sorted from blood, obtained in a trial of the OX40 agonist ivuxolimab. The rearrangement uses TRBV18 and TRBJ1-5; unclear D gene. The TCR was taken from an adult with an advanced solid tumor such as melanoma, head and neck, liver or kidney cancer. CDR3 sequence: CASSPVGFDNQPQHF. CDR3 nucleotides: TGTGCCAGCTCACCTGTAGGGTTCGACAATCAGCCCCAGCATTTT.